This T cell receptor (beta chain) stems from a study of CD8 T cells in Susac syndrome (dated by TCRdb to between 2018 and 2021). Study-level background: Whether CD8+ T cell activation and differentiation in Susac syndrome was antigen driven was tested using repertoire sequencing.

RNA was extracted using the RNeasy kit, and about 0.45 to 1 microgram was reverse transcribed with random hexamers. The immunoSEQ multiplex PCR assay, which covers 54 Vbeta and 13 Jbeta segments, was used to amplify TCR beta CDR3 regions. PCR amplification bias was corrected by using a synthetic template baseline for primer optimization and computational correction. The study's processing was this. Only productive sequences were kept, with reads annotated to V, D and J genes according to IMGT and analyzed in immunoSEQ Analyzer. To calculate clonality, Shannon entropy was normalized by log2 of the number of productive unique sequences and then subtracted from one. For each patient and control, public and private clones were evaluated within the 100 most prevalent clones. Clones were defined as Susac-specific when absent from the healthy and MS cohorts, from about 1,100 published viral clones and from other ImmuneACCESS disease sequences. In TCRdb, the public reads were trimmed at Q25 with fastp and aligned with MiXCR, with productive beta chains retained. Entries are consolidated by CDR3 protein sequence, retaining the most common genes and DNA. V and J calls and clone size were set by TCRdb, not the authors. Counted in this sample were about 130,000 distinct CDR3 sequences; over 85% of them appeared once. Together, the top ten hold roughly 0.087% of the sample.

In the case of this clonotype: No cognate antigen has been identified for it. No base quality values were provided; no much bigger clone lies one nucleotide off.

V is clipped by 4 bases and J by 0 bases, and the sequence between their germline boundaries is 15 bases long. The germline V gene (reference sequence) yields DFQATT for CDR1 and SNEGSKA for CDR2. The CDR3 runs 15 residues from the cysteine to the phenylalanine. Only the CDR3 region is kept as DNA, spanning 45 bases read in frame from base 1. Study-level results and caveats: The number of individuals in the TCR sequencing and HLA analysis was recognized as being relatively small.

Peripheral blood CD8+ and CD4+ T cells from healthy donors, Susac syndrome patients and multiple sclerosis patients were profiled by high-throughput TCR beta sequencing. Healthy donors were age- and sex-matched controls. Bulk CD8+ and CD4+ T cells were purified by magnetic negative isolation, whereas CD8+ TEMRA cells were enriched by FACS. Blood was collected in EDTA tubes and processed within 24 hours, with PBMCs isolated through density gradient centrifugation. PBMCs intended for TCR sequencing were cryopreserved in liquid nitrogen and thawed later in a water bath at 37 degrees C. A purity of at least 90% was achieved for sorted or isolated CD4+, CD8+ and CD8+ TEMRA cells.

The TCR sequence derives from a human donor in good health. Here the chain combines TRBV20-1 and TRBJ1-2; TRBD1 is a possible D gene, resting on 5 matching bases. Sequencing input: CD4+ T cells from PBMCs. The CDR3 reads CSATRGPLANYGYTF. The DNA sequence is TGCAGTGCTACAAGGGGTCCTTTAGCTAACTATGGCTACACCTTC.